These T cell receptor beta chains were read from a single sample in a study of beta chain bispecific antibodies for T cell cancers. TCRdb re-analysed the 5' RACE reads in MiXCR, keeping a single row per CDR3 protein. The data contain about 17,000 distinct CDR3 sequences, roughly 1.9% of them singletons. These receptors' targets are unknown. Material for sequencing was healthy donor T cells cultured with leukemia cells. These receptors came from a human donor in good health. Some clones in this sample may be carry-over from other donors' samples. Each CDR3 is given with its conserved first and last residue. Fields, in order: J gene, clone size, D gene, V gene, CDR3 protein, CDR3 DNA. D genes are given only for firm matches. A clone size is listed for some rows: how often the clone was seen (once, few, many), or a class if it is expanded.

j_gene: TRBJ2-3; abundance: many; d_gene: .; v_gene: TRBV6-5; CDR3aa: CASSPSRDFPYTDTQYF; CDR3nt: TGTGCCAGCAGTCCATCCAGGGACTTTCCGTACACAGATACGCAGTATTTT
j_gene: TRBJ2-1; abundance: many; d_gene: .; v_gene: TRBV12-5; CDR3aa: CATREGAQEQFF; CDR3nt: TGTGCTACTCGGGAGGGGGCTCAGGAGCAGTTCTTC
j_gene: TRBJ2-4; abundance: many; d_gene: TRBD2; v_gene: TRBV9; CDR3aa: CASSVASGGPGNIQYF; CDR3nt: TGTGCCAGCAGCGTAGCCAGCGGGGGACCCGGGAACATTCAGTACTTC
j_gene: TRBJ2-7; abundance: many; d_gene: .; v_gene: TRBV29-1; CDR3aa: CSVYRDRGYEQYF; CDR3nt: TGCAGCGTTTACCGCGACCGGGGCTACGAGCAGTACTTC
j_gene: TRBJ2-5; abundance: many; d_gene: .; v_gene: TRBV27; CDR3aa: CASSSRKETQYF; CDR3nt: TGTGCCAGCAGTTCGAGGAAAGAGACCCAGTACTTC
j_gene: TRBJ2-3; abundance: .; d_gene: .; v_gene: TRBV19; CDR3aa: CASTPEPSRGDTQYF; CDR3nt: TGTGCCAGTACCCCGGAGCCTAGCCGGGGAGATACGCAGTATTTT
j_gene: TRBJ1-1; abundance: many; d_gene: .; v_gene: TRBV18; CDR3aa: CASSPPVGGTGMNTEAFF; CDR3nt: TGTGCCAGCTCACCACCGGTCGGGGGGACGGGGATGAACACTGAAGCTTTCTTT
j_gene: TRBJ1-2; abundance: many; d_gene: .; v_gene: TRBV19; CDR3aa: CASSIVRGGYTF; CDR3nt: TGTGCCAGTAGTATCGTCCGCGGAGGCTACACCTTC
j_gene: TRBJ2-5; abundance: many; d_gene: .; v_gene: TRBV10-2; CDR3aa: CASSEFETQYF; CDR3nt: TGCGCCAGCAGTGAGTTTGAGACCCAGTACTTC
j_gene: TRBJ2-5; abundance: medium-sized; d_gene: .; v_gene: TRBV7-6; CDR3aa: CASSSTPRETQYF; CDR3nt: TGTGCCAGCAGCTCAACCCCCCGAGAGACCCAGTACTTC
j_gene: TRBJ1-1; abundance: many; d_gene: .; v_gene: TRBV6-5; CDR3aa: CASSYLGDVNEAFF; CDR3nt: TGTGCCAGCAGTTACCTGGGGGATGTAAATGAAGCTTTCTTT
j_gene: TRBJ2-1; abundance: many; d_gene: .; v_gene: TRBV29-1; CDR3aa: CSVEATNEQFF; CDR3nt: TGCAGCGTTGAGGCTACGAATGAGCAGTTCTTC
j_gene: TRBJ1-2; abundance: many; d_gene: .; v_gene: TRBV18; CDR3aa: CASSPQGVGYGYTF; CDR3nt: TGTGCCAGCTCACCACAAGGGGTTGGCTATGGCTACACCTTC
j_gene: TRBJ2-1; abundance: many; d_gene: .; v_gene: TRBV20-1; CDR3aa: CSAWERGGINYNEQFF; CDR3nt: TGCAGTGCTTGGGAAAGGGGTGGCATTAATTACAATGAGCAGTTCTTC
j_gene: TRBJ2-2; abundance: many; d_gene: .; v_gene: TRBV7-9; CDR3aa: CASSLAGELFF; CDR3nt: TGTGCCAGCAGCTTAGCCGGGGAGCTGTTTTTT
j_gene: TRBJ2-1; abundance: medium-sized; d_gene: TRBD1; v_gene: TRBV5-1; CDR3aa: CASGGGDRVYNEQFF; CDR3nt: TGCGCCAGCGGTGGGGGGGACAGGGTCTACAATGAGCAGTTCTTC
j_gene: TRBJ1-5; abundance: many; d_gene: .; v_gene: TRBV15; CDR3aa: CATSRDDGTASKFQAQHF; CDR3nt: TGTGCCACCAGCAGAGATGACGGGACCGCATCAAAGTTTCAGGCCCAGCATTTT
j_gene: TRBJ1-4; abundance: many; d_gene: .; v_gene: TRBV10-3; CDR3aa: CAISIGPNEKLFF; CDR3nt: TGTGCCATCAGTATAGGACCTAATGAAAAACTGTTTTTT
j_gene: TRBJ1-1; abundance: many; d_gene: TRBD1; v_gene: TRBV10-3; CDR3aa: CAINPTGKSTEAFF; CDR3nt: TGTGCCATCAATCCGACAGGGAAGAGCACTGAAGCTTTCTTT
j_gene: TRBJ1-5; abundance: many; d_gene: .; v_gene: TRBV28; CDR3aa: CASSLPGGSNQPQHF; CDR3nt: TGTGCCAGCAGTTTACCGGGAGGCAGCAATCAGCCCCAGCATTTT
j_gene: TRBJ1-2; abundance: many; d_gene: .; v_gene: TRBV19; CDR3aa: CGSGSDYGYTF; CDR3nt: TGTGGATCGGGGTCTGACTATGGCTACACCTTC
j_gene: TRBJ2-1; abundance: many; d_gene: TRBD2; v_gene: TRBV4-1; CDR3aa: CASSQDDPSGGAVNEQFF; CDR3nt: TGCGCCAGCAGCCAAGATGACCCTAGCGGGGGGGCAGTCAATGAGCAGTTCTTC
j_gene: TRBJ2-7; abundance: many; d_gene: TRBD2; v_gene: TRBV29-1; CDR3aa: CSVRLAGGPNEQYF; CDR3nt: TGCAGCGTTCGACTAGCGGGGGGGCCTAACGAGCAGTACTTC
j_gene: TRBJ1-1; abundance: many; d_gene: TRBD1; v_gene: TRBV6-5; CDR3aa: CASRPGQGPTEAFF; CDR3nt: TGTGCCAGCAGACCCGGACAGGGCCCCACTGAAGCTTTCTTT
j_gene: TRBJ2-5; abundance: many; d_gene: TRBD2; v_gene: TRBV4-2; CDR3aa: CASSQVSAAGGWETQYF; CDR3nt: TGTGCCAGCAGCCAAGTTTCAGCGGCGGGAGGGTGGGAGACCCAGTACTTC
j_gene: TRBJ2-1; abundance: many; d_gene: .; v_gene: TRBV19; CDR3aa: CASSTQYNEQFF; CDR3nt: TGTGCCAGTAGTACACAATACAATGAGCAGTTCTTC
j_gene: TRBJ2-1; abundance: many; d_gene: .; v_gene: TRBV9; CDR3aa: CASSVEESSYNEQFF; CDR3nt: TGTGCCAGCAGCGTAGAGGAAAGCTCCTACAATGAGCAGTTCTTC
j_gene: TRBJ2-5; abundance: .; d_gene: TRBD2; v_gene: TRBV20-1; CDR3aa: CSARGRLAGGGQYF; CDR3nt: TGCAGTGCGCGCGGGAGACTAGCGGGGGGCGGCCAGTACTTC
j_gene: TRBJ2-5; abundance: many; d_gene: .; v_gene: TRBV5-4; CDR3aa: CASSLRGPQETQYF; CDR3nt: TGTGCCAGCAGCTTGAGGGGTCCGCAAGAGACCCAGTACTTC
j_gene: TRBJ2-3; abundance: many; d_gene: TRBD2; v_gene: TRBV10-3; CDR3aa: CAISDPERGSSDTQYF; CDR3nt: TGTGCCATCAGTGATCCTGAGCGGGGGAGTTCAGATACGCAGTATTTT
j_gene: TRBJ1-4; abundance: many; d_gene: .; v_gene: TRBV5-1; CDR3aa: CASSHRGFDEKLFF; CDR3nt: TGCGCCAGCAGCCATAGGGGGTTTGATGAAAAACTGTTTTTT
j_gene: TRBJ1-4; abundance: medium-sized; d_gene: TRBD1; v_gene: TRBV27; CDR3aa: CATRQGATNEKLFF; CDR3nt: TGTGCCACCAGACAGGGTGCAACTAATGAAAAACTGTTTTTT
j_gene: TRBJ2-7; abundance: medium-sized; d_gene: TRBD1; v_gene: TRBV28; CDR3aa: CASSPPDRVYNEQYF; CDR3nt: TGTGCCAGCAGTCCCCCTGACAGGGTCTACAACGAGCAGTACTTC
j_gene: TRBJ2-1; abundance: many; d_gene: .; v_gene: TRBV5-1; CDR3aa: CASSSDPSSYNEQFF; CDR3nt: TGCGCCAGCAGCTCGGATCCGAGCTCCTACAATGAGCAGTTCTTC
j_gene: TRBJ2-7; abundance: many; d_gene: .; v_gene: TRBV4-1; CDR3aa: CASSQVSETYEQYF; CDR3nt: TGCGCCAGCAGCCAAGTTTCAGAGACCTACGAGCAGTACTTC
j_gene: TRBJ2-7; abundance: many; d_gene: TRBD2; v_gene: TRBV28; CDR3aa: CASSLAGDGYEQYF; CDR3nt: TGTGCCAGCAGTTTAGCGGGGGATGGGTACGAGCAGTACTTC
j_gene: TRBJ2-7; abundance: .; d_gene: .; v_gene: TRBV30; CDR3aa: CAWRMTAFVDEQYF; CDR3nt: TGTGCCTGGAGGATGACGGCCTTTGTCGACGAGCAGTACTTC
j_gene: TRBJ2-7; abundance: medium-sized; d_gene: .; v_gene: TRBV3-1; CDR3aa: CASSQGRYEQYF; CDR3nt: TGTGCCAGCAGCCAAGGGAGGTACGAGCAGTACTTC
j_gene: TRBJ2-7; abundance: .; d_gene: .; v_gene: TRBV14; CDR3aa: CASCLCYEQYF; CDR3nt: TGTGCCAGCTGCTTGTGCTATGAGCAGTACTTC
j_gene: TRBJ2-1; abundance: many; d_gene: .; v_gene: TRBV19; CDR3aa: CASSSVGGNEQFF; CDR3nt: TGTGCCAGTAGTAGTGTCGGGGGAAATGAGCAGTTCTTC
j_gene: TRBJ1-2; abundance: many; d_gene: TRBD1; v_gene: TRBV28; CDR3aa: CASSFLQGAGYGYTF; CDR3nt: TGTGCCAGCAGTTTCTTACAGGGGGCTGGCTATGGCTACACCTTC
j_gene: TRBJ2-1; abundance: many; d_gene: .; v_gene: TRBV15; CDR3aa: CATSTQQGLNNEQFF; CDR3nt: TGTGCCACCAGCACACAGCAGGGCTTGAACAATGAGCAGTTCTTC
j_gene: TRBJ2-7; abundance: many; d_gene: TRBD1; v_gene: TRBV29-1; CDR3aa: CSVHLPGQKFGEQYF; CDR3nt: TGCAGCGTTCATCTACCGGGACAGAAATTTGGCGAGCAGTACTTC
j_gene: TRBJ2-1; abundance: many; d_gene: .; v_gene: TRBV19; CDR3aa: CASSILGGDPSYNEQFF; CDR3nt: TGTGCCAGTAGTATATTGGGGGGTGACCCTTCCTACAATGAGCAGTTCTTC
j_gene: TRBJ2-6; abundance: many; d_gene: .; v_gene: TRBV13; CDR3aa: CASSGRDRPIDPGANVLTF; CDR3nt: TGTGCCAGCAGCGGTCGAGACAGACCGATAGACCCTGGGGCCAACGTCCTGACTTTC
j_gene: TRBJ1-5; abundance: many; d_gene: .; v_gene: TRBV5-1; CDR3aa: CASSQDGGNQPQHF; CDR3nt: TGCGCCAGCAGCCAGGATGGGGGCAATCAGCCCCAGCATTTT
j_gene: TRBJ1-1; abundance: many; d_gene: .; v_gene: TRBV28; CDR3aa: CASSPKELNTEAFF; CDR3nt: TGTGCCAGCAGCCCAAAGGAGCTGAACACTGAAGCTTTCTTT
j_gene: TRBJ1-1; abundance: many; d_gene: .; v_gene: TRBV27; CDR3aa: CASSPGQLGTEAFF; CDR3nt: TGTGCCAGCAGCCCAGGACAGCTCGGCACTGAAGCTTTCTTT
j_gene: TRBJ2-5; abundance: many; d_gene: .; v_gene: TRBV4-2; CDR3aa: CASSRDGGQGETQYF; CDR3nt: TGTGCCAGCAGCCGAGACGGGGGGCAGGGAGAGACCCAGTACTTC
j_gene: TRBJ2-2; abundance: many; d_gene: .; v_gene: TRBV5-1; CDR3aa: CASSPTVTGELFF; CDR3nt: TGCGCCAGCAGCCCGACTGTCACCGGGGAGCTGTTTTTT
j_gene: TRBJ2-2; abundance: many; d_gene: .; v_gene: TRBV7-9; CDR3aa: CASSLVLGRSNTGELFF; CDR3nt: TGTGCCAGCAGCTTAGTTCTTGGCCGTTCGAACACCGGGGAGCTGTTTTTT
j_gene: TRBJ1-2; abundance: many; d_gene: TRBD1; v_gene: TRBV27; CDR3aa: CASRETGGGYGYTF; CDR3nt: TGTGCCAGCAGGGAAACAGGGGGCGGGTATGGCTACACCTTC
j_gene: TRBJ2-1; abundance: many; d_gene: .; v_gene: TRBV6-6; CDR3aa: CASSPSSSEQFF; CDR3nt: TGTGCCAGCAGTCCCTCTTCCAGTGAGCAGTTCTTC
j_gene: TRBJ1-3; abundance: medium-sized; d_gene: .; v_gene: TRBV27; CDR3aa: CASSLGGGNTIYF; CDR3nt: TGTGCCAGCAGTCTGGGCGGTGGAAACACCATATATTTT